Presented here are 18 T cell receptor beta chains from one specimen sequenced in a study of blood T cells in healthy people across ages. A J-beta primer mix and a sample-barcoded 5' primer were used in a second PCR of roughly 7 to 12 cycles. MiXCR, run by TCRdb on the 5' RACE reads, gives a single entry per CDR3 protein. The table shows 1.2 million to 1.5 million distinct CDR3 sequences, with approximately 63% occurring only once. Specimen: blood. The receptors here all came from a man in his late teens or twenties in good health.

The V and J genes are TRBV9 and TRBJ2-7; 9 bases match TRBD1. With 2 bases clipped from V and 4 bases from J, the junction kept 4 bases outside the gene matches. Germline-derived CDR1 and CDR2 are SGDLS and YYNGEE. The CDR3 runs 14 residues. The DNA of the CDR3 is TGTGCCAGCAGCGTTCGGACAGGGGTTTACGAGCAGTACTTC. Encoded protein: CASSVRTGVYEQYF.

This clonotype was seen a few times. The chain employs TRBV12-3 or TRBV12-4 and TRBJ1-2, with D uncertain. Trimming shortened V by 3 bases and J by 4 bases, and 9 bases separated the two germline ends. The CDR3 consists of 13 residues. The CDR3 protein is CASSLGSIYGYTF. The CDR3 DNA is TGTGCCAGCAGTTTGGGCAGCATCTATGGCTACACCTTC.

The chain uses TRBV20-1 and TRBJ1-5, with D uncertain. V gave up 1 base and J gave up 5 bases, with 6 bases separating them. This CDR3 region has 12 residues. CDR1 DFQATT and CDR2 SNEGSKA come from the germline V gene (reference sequence). The CDR3 region has the DNA TGCAGTGCTAGAGGTATGGATCAGCCCCAGCATTTT. It translates to CSARGMDQPQHF.

A remark on this clonotype: One junction end does not reproduce the germline sequence, and a read error may be involved. Written as DNA, the CDR3 is TGCAGCGTTGAACATCTCGGATTCAATGGGCAGTTCTTC. This translates into CSVEHLGFNGQFF. The chain recombines TRBV29-1 with TRBJ2-1, with D unclear. CDR1 and CDR2 (germline): SQVTM, ANQGSEA. The CDR3 is 13 amino acids.

V and J are TRBV20-1 and TRBJ1-5; D is ambiguous. Germline assignment: CDR1 DFQATT and CDR2 SNEGSKA (reference sequence). V dropped 4 bases and J dropped 5 bases, with 9 bases sitting between them. CDR3 length: 12 residues. CDR3 region: CSAILRDQPQHF. CDR3 DNA: TGCAGTGCTATTTTGAGGGATCAGCCCCAGCATTTT.

The J gene is TRBJ2-4, the V gene TRBV7-9, with D uncertain. The germline CDR1 and CDR2 sequences are SEHNR and FQNEAQ (reference sequence). V lost 3 bases, J lost 5 bases, and 11 bases lay in between. This CDR3 region has 14 residues. CDR3 amino acids: CASSFRQDQNIQYF. The CDR3 nucleotides read TGTGCCAGCAGCTTTAGGCAGGATCAAAACATTCAGTACTTC.

V usage is TRBV7-8 and J usage is TRBJ2-7; 9 nucleotides match TRBD2. The CDR3 is 18 residues long. Germline V lookup: CDR1 SGHVS, CDR2 FQNEAQ. Trimming removed 2 bases from V and 2 bases from J; junction bases left unmatched: 13. The CDR3 reads CASSLWASGAQLTYEQYF. The CDR3 nucleotides read TGTGCCAGCAGCTTATGGGCTAGCGGGGCACAGCTCACCTACGAGCAGTACTTC.

V is TRBV3-1 and J is TRBJ1-1; weak D call: TRBD1 (5 bases). Germline V CDR1 and CDR2: LGHDT, YNNKEL (reference sequence). The V end was cut by 3 bases, the J end by 1 base, with 15 bases between. The CDR3 spans 16 residues. This chain's CDR3 is CASSQQGASKNTEAFF. The CDR3 nucleotides are TGTGCCAGCAGCCAGCAAGGGGCCTCAAAGAACACTGAAGCTTTCTTT.

The chain is built from TRBV12-3 or TRBV12-4 and TRBJ1-5, with 9 bases matching TRBD1. The ends lost 6 bases at V and 6 bases at J; junction bases unmatched: 6. The CDR3 spans 14 residues. CDR3 amino acids: CASRPTQGAQPQHF. The DNA of the CDR3 is TGTGCCAGCAGGCCGACACAGGGGGCTCAGCCCCAGCATTTT.

The chain recombines TRBV7-9 with TRBJ1-1; D remains ambiguous. Germline loops: CDR1 SEHNR, CDR2 FQNEAQ (reference sequence). This CDR3 is 11 amino acids long. V was cut by 2 bases and J by 11 bases, with 9 bases left in between. The DNA for the CDR3 is TGTGCCAGCAGCTTATCCGGGGTGGCTTTCTTT. It codes for CASSLSGVAFF.

This chain links TRBV6-6 with TRBJ1-4; 11 bases are a match to TRBD1. Germline V gene lookup returns CDR1 MNHNY and CDR2 SVGAGI (reference sequence). V shed 5 bases, J shed 4 bases, and the junction held 9 bases outside the gene matches. This CDR3 spans 17 amino acids. The CDR3 nucleotides are TGTGCCAGCAGTAGGACAGGGGGCTCGGCGGGTAATGAAAAACTGTTTTTT. Its protein product is CASSRTGGSAGNEKLFF.

This clonotype was picked up many times. The chain recombines TRBV7-2 with TRBJ2-7; TRBD1 matches at 10 bases. Germline values: CDR1 SGHTA, CDR2 FQGNSA. This CDR3 contains 14 residues. J lost 7 bases, V lost 5 bases, and 8 bases had no gene match. In DNA, the CDR3 is TGTGCCAGCAGCCCCCGACAGGGGGCGCTTGAGCAGTACTTC. It translates to CASSPRQGALEQYF.

The chain joins TRBV4-1 to TRBJ2-6, with D perhaps TRBD1 (5 bases). The CDR3 length is 20 residues. Per the germline V gene, CDR1 is MGHRA and CDR2 is YSYEKL. Trimming stripped 0 bases from V and 0 bases from J, with 18 bases between. CDR3 protein: CASSQEVVRAATSGANVLTF. CDR3 sequence (DNA): TGCGCCAGCAGCCAAGAGGTGGTCAGGGCGGCTACCTCTGGGGCCAACGTCCTGACTTTC.

V and J are TRBV7-2 and TRBJ2-7; a possible D gene is TRBD2 (6 bases). The CDR3 spans 13 residues. Trimming cost V 1 base and J 7 bases, with 11 bases left between them. Per germline, CDR1 SGHTA and CDR2 FQGNSA. In DNA form, the CDR3 reads TGTGCCAGCAGCTTAGGACTAGTGCGAGAGCAGTACTTC. Its translation: CASSLGLVREQYF.

This sequence joins TRBV12-3 or TRBV12-4 and TRBJ2-4; TRBD1 might be the D (6 bases). TRBJ2-7 explains the end of the DNA better; the J call may be wrong. This CDR3 is 16 amino acids long. CDR3 amino acids: CASSLALALQGYEQYF. CDR3 sequence (DNA): TGTGCCAGCAGTTTAGCGCTGGCCTTACAGGGCTACGAGCAGTACTTC.

The J gene is TRBJ2-2, the V gene TRBV27; D is uncertain. Germline V gene lookup returns CDR1 MNHEY and CDR2 SMNVEV (reference sequence). V lost 3 bases and J 5 bases, leaving 10 bases between the germline ends. The CDR3 runs to 14 residues. Here the CDR3 reads CASSFGILTGELFF. For the CDR3, the DNA is TGTGCCAGCAGTTTTGGTATTTTAACCGGGGAGCTGTTTTTT.

J is TRBJ2-7 and V is TRBV5-5, with D possibly matching TRBD1 (5 bases). Germline V gene lookup returns CDR1 SGHKS and CDR2 YYEKEE (reference sequence). The CDR3 sequence is 13 residues long. V was pared by 4 bases and J by 2 bases, with 10 bases between. CDR3: CASSTDRTYEQYF. CDR3 coding DNA: TGTGCCAGCAGCACCGACAGAACCTACGAGCAGTACTTC.

Ten or more counts support this clonotype. The chain couples TRBV6-2 or TRBV6-3 to TRBJ2-5, with D perhaps TRBD2 (6 bases). The CDR3 is 13 amino acids. V dropped 4 bases and J dropped 5 bases, with 11 bases sitting between them. Germline assignment: CDR1 MNHEY and CDR2 SVGEGT. CDR3 residues: CASSLWGVETQYF. The CDR3 coding sequence is TGTGCCAGCAGTTTGTGGGGGGTTGAGACCCAGTACTTC.